Given below is one T cell receptor (beta chain) in context. Its matching antigen is unknown. Only in-frame clones appear in the TCRdb table, and some are missing; sequencing was by immunoSEQ multiplex PCR. Of tens of thousands of clones listed, about four fifths are singletons. This entry is derived from a study of vaccination effects on CD4 cells after COVID-19. Study summary: A density of approximately 2 million PBMC per well was used; these cells were cultured with roughly 10 IU/ml IL-2 and roughly 10 ug/ml peptides.

Subsequent to a culture period of under 11 days, CD4+ T cells were isolated. Neither prior SARS-CoV-2 infection nor positive nucleocapsid antibodies were present in the vaccine recipients. Cells had half their medium changed to IL-2 medium on days 3 and 7. General study findings and limits: The study dataset contains few convalescent patients and includes no early post-infection timepoints.

Germline loops: CDR1 SNHLY, CDR2 FYNNEI. The CDR3 runs to 13 residues. The germline V and J ends were trimmed by 4 bases and 4 bases, with 11 bases remaining between them. The source material was CD4+ T cells from PBMCs cultured without peptide, sampled before COVID-19 vaccination. The sequence derives from a human donor who received a COVID-19 vaccine. The chain uses TRBV2 and TRBJ2-7; a weak D match, TRBD1 (5 bases). The CDR3 region is CASSAGKAYEQYV. The CDR3 region has the DNA TGTGCCAGCAGTGCAGGGAAGGCTTACGAGCAGTACGTC.